This passage covers 23 T cell receptor beta chains from one sample sequenced in a study of metastatic and nonmetastatic thyroid tumors. Patients underwent thyroid surgery, and none had received any treatment before it. With MiXCR, TCRdb reprocessed the PCR reads. The sample includes approximately 21,000 clones, around 28% of them seen just once. Sequenced material: blood. These receptors all stem from a female donor with papillary thyroid cancer or a benign thyroid nodule (not recorded which). Some clones in this sample may be carry-over from other donors' samples.

To note about this clone: The CDR3 does not close with the conserved phenylalanine or tryptophan, likely indicating a read error. This rearrangement joins TRBV7-8 to TRBJ2-7, with no clear D. Per germline, CDR1 SGHVS and CDR2 FQNEAQ. This CDR3 has 13 residues. The V end lost 3 bases, the J end lost 5 bases, and 11 bases lay between the germline ends. The CDR3 DNA reads TGTGCCAGCAGCTTGCGCGAGGTCGACGAGCAGTACTTA. Its translation is CASSLREVDEQYL.

Ten or more counts support this clone. This rearrangement joins TRBV11-2 to TRBJ1-4, with 7 nucleotides matching TRBD1. Trimming removed 1 base from V and 7 bases from J; junction bases left unmatched: 9. Germline CDR1 is SGHAT and CDR2 is FQNNGV. The CDR3 runs 16 residues. The CDR3 DNA sequence: TGTGCCAGCAGCTTAGGACAGGGCGGAGTAAGTGAAAAACTGTTTTTT. Amino acids: CASSLGQGGVSEKLFF.

This clone is medium-sized. The chain combines TRBV20-1 with TRBJ1-6; 9 positions agree with TRBD1. With 1 base clipped from V and 7 bases from J, the junction kept 5 bases outside the gene matches. The length of the CDR3 is 15 residues. From germline, CDR1 is DFQATT and CDR2 SNEGSKA (reference sequence). For the CDR3, the DNA is TGCAGTGCTAGAGCTCGGACAGGGGCAAATTCACCCCTCCACTTT. Translated, it gives CSARARTGANSPLHF.

In its sample, this clone is medium-sized. In nucleotides, the CDR3 is TGTGCCAGCAGCCTGCGCGGGCTAGCGCTCTACGAGCAGTACTTC. It is translated as CASSLRGLALYEQYF. The chain combines TRBV5-5 with TRBJ2-7, with D maybe TRBD2 (6 bases). Germline assignment: CDR1 SGHKS and CDR2 YYEKEE (reference sequence). This CDR3 is built from 15 residues. Trimming left V 4 bases short and J 3 bases short, with 17 bases between. Drawing the rest from reference TRBV5-5 and TRBJ2-7, the complete variable domain is DAGVTQSPTHLIKTRGQQVTLRCSPISGHKSVSWYQQVLGQGPQFIFQYYEKEERGRGNFPDRFSARQFPNYSSELNVNALLLGDSALYLCASSLRGLALYEQYFGPGTRLTVT.

This clone rates as medium-sized. The J gene is TRBJ1-5, the V gene TRBV19, with D possibly being TRBD1 (5 bases). Germline V CDR1 and CDR2: LNHDA, SQIVND (reference sequence). The CDR3 runs to 16 residues. V was cut by 4 bases and J by 0 bases, with 13 bases left in between. The CDR3 reads CASSKLPGNSNQPQHF. The CDR3 nucleotides are TGTGCCAGTAGTAAACTTCCAGGGAATAGCAATCAGCCCCAGCATTTT.

Judged by abundance, this clone is medium-sized (0.01 to 0.1%). The genes are TRBV7-2 and TRBJ2-1; D is unclear. The CDR3 is 18 residues long. Germline V gives CDR1 SGHTA, CDR2 FQGNSA. Trimming shortened V by 4 bases and J by 0 bases, and 19 bases separated the two germline ends. CDR3 nucleotides: TGTGCCAGCAGCTCCAACAGTATCGCGGAAAGCTCCTACAATGAGCAGTTCTTC. Translating it yields CASSSNSIAESSYNEQFF.

This clone was seen many times. The chain joins TRBV6-2 or TRBV6-3 to TRBJ2-7; D remains ambiguous. V was shortened by 7 bases and J by 5 bases, with 15 bases between the two germline ends. Germline V lookup: CDR1 MNHEY, CDR2 SVGEGT. This CDR3 is 13 amino acids long. The CDR3 sequence: CASNRNVPHEQYF. CDR3 coding DNA: TGTGCCAGCAACCGAAACGTTCCCCACGAGCAGTACTTC.

This clone was detected many times. This chain connects TRBV15 to TRBJ2-4; D perhaps matches TRBD2 (6 bases). This CDR3 has 21 residues. Per the germline V gene, CDR1 is LNHNV and CDR2 is YYDKDF (reference sequence). V lost 2 bases to trimming and J lost 1 base, with 27 bases between them. This CDR3 is CATSRPSGGKGYGFAKNIQYF. CDR3 in DNA: TGTGCCACCAGCAGACCCAGCGGCGGGAAAGGGTATGGGTTTGCCAAAAACATTCAGTACTTC.

This clone was recorded many times. The V call is TRBV7-6, the J call TRBJ2-5; 12 positions match TRBD2. V lost 5 bases to trimming and J lost 5 bases; unmatched junction nucleotides: 12. This CDR3 is 17 amino acids long. CDR1 and CDR2 (germline): SGHVS, FNYEAQ. The CDR3: CASSKRATSGSKETQYF. The CDR3, as DNA: TGTGCCAGCAGCAAAAGGGCGACTAGCGGGAGTAAGGAGACCCAGTACTTC.

Only a few counts were recorded for this clone. This chain links TRBV6-1 with TRBJ1-3; D ambiguous. In germline, CDR1 is MNHNS, CDR2 SASEGT. CDR3 length equals 14 residues. V was clipped by 6 bases and J by 2 bases, with 11 bases between them. CDR3 coding DNA: TGTGCCAGCAGATCTACGGGAGCTGGAAACACCATATATTTT. It specifies CASRSTGAGNTIYF.

V is TRBV14 and J is TRBJ1-2, with TRBD1 identical over 7 bases. This CDR3 is 15 amino acids long. The germline CDR1 and CDR2 sequences are SGHDN and FVKESK. V lost 1 base and J lost 4; bases outside the gene matches: 6. CDR3 nucleotides: TGTGCCAGCAGCCAAGTTGCGGGACAGAGCTATGGCTACACCTTC. It is translated as CASSQVAGQSYGYTF.

As for this clone: Sequence at one end of the junction differs from germline and may be a read error. Here the CDR3 reads CASSLGLAVAPVQCF. CDR3 nucleotide sequence: TGTGCCAGCAGCTTGGGACTAGCAGTTGCGCCTGTGCAGTGCTTC. The chain joins TRBV5-5 to TRBJ2-1, with 7 bases lining up with TRBD2. Germline CDR1 reads SGHKS; CDR2 reads YYEKEE (reference sequence). The CDR3 spans 15 residues.

The sample holds many counts of this clone. The genes are TRBV6-1 and TRBJ1-1, with D unresolved. Germline CDR1 MNHNS, CDR2 SASEGT. V was trimmed by 6 bases and J by 2 bases, leaving 4 bases between them. The CDR3 has 11 amino acids. CDR3 region: CASRRNTEAFF. CDR3 DNA: TGTGCCAGCAGGAGAAACACTGAAGCTTTCTTT.

This clone is labeled medium-sized. The chain couples TRBV15 to TRBJ1-5, with D uncertain. Per the germline V gene, CDR1 is LNHNV and CDR2 is YYDKDF (reference sequence). The CDR3 contains 18 residues. The V gene lost 1 base and the J gene lost 0 bases, with 16 bases spanning the gap. The DNA of the CDR3 is TGTGCCACCAGCAGAGTTATGTTGCGGCGATATAGCAATCAGCCCCAGCATTTT. Translation: CATSRVMLRRYSNQPQHF.

The V and J genes are TRBV20-1 and TRBJ2-1; 11 bases are shared with TRBD2. In germline, CDR1 is DFQATT, CDR2 SNEGSKA (reference sequence). CDR3 length equals 14 residues. Trimming cost V 4 bases and J 7 bases; bases outside gene matches: 6. CDR3 bases: TGCAGTGCTACCCCTAGCGGGAGGTATAATGAGCAGTTCTTC. It codes for CSATPSGRYNEQFF.

This clone was picked up many times. V usage is TRBV20-1 and J usage is TRBJ2-1; TRBD1 is a possible D gene (6 bases). Germline-derived CDR1 and CDR2 are DFQATT and SNEGSKA (reference sequence). This CDR3 spans 16 amino acids. V was shortened by 0 bases and J by 2 bases, with 14 bases between the two germline ends. DNA of the CDR3: TGCAGTGCTAGAGAGCCCTACAGGGTGCCCTACAATGAGCAGTTCTTC. Amino acids: CSAREPYRVPYNEQFF.

This clone was counted many times. The rearrangement links TRBV2 to TRBJ1-1; 7 bases agree with TRBD1. Trimming took 4 bases from V and 3 from J; bases not matched to a gene: 5. CDR3 length: 14 residues. The germline V gene has CDR1 SNHLY and CDR2 FYNNEI. CDR3 in amino acids: CASSARGRDTEAFF. The CDR3 nucleotides read TGTGCCAGCAGTGCAAGGGGGCGTGACACTGAAGCTTTCTTT.

This chain uses TRBV19 with TRBJ2-7; D is unclear. This CDR3 contains 14 residues. V lost 7 bases and J 1 base, leaving 14 bases between the germline ends. Per germline, CDR1 LNHDA and CDR2 SQIVND (reference sequence). CDR3 sequence (DNA): TGTGCCAGTATTTGTATGCCATCTTCCTACGAGCAGTACTTC. Protein sequence: CASICMPSSYEQYF.

This clone was detected ten times or more. V and J are TRBV6-1 and TRBJ1-2, with TRBD1 as a possible D gene (5 bases). Trimming pared 8 bases from V and 2 bases from J, leaving 12 bases between. From germline, CDR1 is MNHNS and CDR2 SASEGT. This CDR3 is 13 amino acids long. Written as DNA, the CDR3 is TGTGCCAGCCGGGACCGAACAAACTATGGCTACACCTTC. This sequence encodes CASRDRTNYGYTF.

This clone was detected many times. The chain recombines TRBV25-1 with TRBJ2-4; D may match TRBD1 or TRBD2 (5 bases each). Between the trimmed V and J ends, which lost 1 base and 9 bases, there was a span of 7 bases. In germline, CDR1 is MGHDK, CDR2 SYGVNS. The CDR3 is 12 residues long. CDR3 sequence (DNA): TGTGCCAGCAGTGAATCAGGGACCATTCAGTACTTC. Protein product: CASSESGTIQYF.

Points on this clone: As the CDR3 is not closed by the conserved phenylalanine or tryptophan, this likely results from a read error. This chain connects TRBV7-3 to TRBJ2-7; D is uncertain. Looked up from germline, CDR1 is SGHTA and CDR2 is FQGTGA. The CDR3 extends over 14 amino acids. CDR3 sequence (DNA): TGTGACAGCAGCTTATATACGGCCTCCTACGAGCAGTACCTC. Translated: CDSSLYTASYEQYL.

This clone has ten or more counts. J is TRBJ2-5 and V is TRBV6-6, with D unclear. There are 20 residues in the CDR3. V shed 2 bases and J shed 0 bases, with 25 bases lying between them. Germline V gene lookup returns CDR1 MNHNY and CDR2 SVGAGI (reference sequence). The CDR3 sequence: CASSYTAHPPHGRYQETQYF. CDR3 nucleotides: TGTGCCAGCAGTTACACCGCACACCCCCCCCACGGCAGGTACCAAGAGACCCAGTACTTC.

J is TRBJ1-1 and V is TRBV30, with no clear D. The CDR3 totals 13 residues. Germline V gene data show CDR1 as GTSNPN and CDR2 as SVGIG (reference sequence). V was shortened by 3 bases and J by 5 bases, with 13 bases between the two germline ends. The CDR3 DNA reads as TGTGCCTGGAGGGAGAAGGGTCGGACTGAAGCTTTCTTT. Protein: CAWREKGRTEAFF.